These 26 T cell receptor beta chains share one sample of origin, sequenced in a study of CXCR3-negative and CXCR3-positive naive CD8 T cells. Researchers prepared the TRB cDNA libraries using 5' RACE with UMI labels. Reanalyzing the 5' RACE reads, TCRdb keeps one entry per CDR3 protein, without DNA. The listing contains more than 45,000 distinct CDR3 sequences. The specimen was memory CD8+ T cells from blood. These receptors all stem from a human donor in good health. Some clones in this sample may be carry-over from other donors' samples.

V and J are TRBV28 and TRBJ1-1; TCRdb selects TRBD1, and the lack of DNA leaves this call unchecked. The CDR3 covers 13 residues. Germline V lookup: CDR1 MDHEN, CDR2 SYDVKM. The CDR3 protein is CASSPRTGYEAFF.

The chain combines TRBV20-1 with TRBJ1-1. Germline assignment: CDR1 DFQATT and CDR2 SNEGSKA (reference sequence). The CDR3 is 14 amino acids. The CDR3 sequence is CSARDAAVNTEAFF.

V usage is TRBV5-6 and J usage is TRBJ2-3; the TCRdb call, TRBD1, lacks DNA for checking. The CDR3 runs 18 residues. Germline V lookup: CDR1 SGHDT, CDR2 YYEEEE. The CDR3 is CASSLKVEGVLETDTQYF.

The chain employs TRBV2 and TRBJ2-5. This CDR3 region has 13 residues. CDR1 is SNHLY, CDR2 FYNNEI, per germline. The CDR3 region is CARDGYLQETQYF.

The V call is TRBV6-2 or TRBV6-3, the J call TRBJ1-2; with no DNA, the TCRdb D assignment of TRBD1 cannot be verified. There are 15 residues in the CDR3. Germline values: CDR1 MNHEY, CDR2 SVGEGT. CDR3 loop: CASKNFIAGGDGYTF.

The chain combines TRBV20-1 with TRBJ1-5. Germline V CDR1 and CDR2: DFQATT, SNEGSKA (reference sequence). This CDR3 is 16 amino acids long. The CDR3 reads CSARAIDRYSNQPQHF.

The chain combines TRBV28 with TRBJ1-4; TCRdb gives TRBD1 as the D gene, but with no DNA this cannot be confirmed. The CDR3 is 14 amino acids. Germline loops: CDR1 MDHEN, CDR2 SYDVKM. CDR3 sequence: CASTNDRGAEKLFF.

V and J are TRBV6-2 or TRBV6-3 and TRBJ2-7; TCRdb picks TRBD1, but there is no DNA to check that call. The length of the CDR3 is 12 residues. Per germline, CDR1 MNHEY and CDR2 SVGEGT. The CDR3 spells CASRTGTYEQYF.

This chain's CDR3 is CASSLEAGVRFYEQYF. This chain connects TRBV7-9 to TRBJ2-7; TCRdb picks TRBD1, but there is no DNA to check that call. Germline loops: CDR1 SEHNR, CDR2 FQNEAQ (reference sequence). The CDR3 consists of 16 residues.

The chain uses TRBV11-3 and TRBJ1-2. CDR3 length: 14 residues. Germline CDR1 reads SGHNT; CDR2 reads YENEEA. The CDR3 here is CASSLDMGDYGYTF.

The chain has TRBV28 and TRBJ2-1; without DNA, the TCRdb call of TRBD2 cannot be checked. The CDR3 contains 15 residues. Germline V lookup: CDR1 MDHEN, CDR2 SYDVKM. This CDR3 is CASRDRTSGYNEQFF.

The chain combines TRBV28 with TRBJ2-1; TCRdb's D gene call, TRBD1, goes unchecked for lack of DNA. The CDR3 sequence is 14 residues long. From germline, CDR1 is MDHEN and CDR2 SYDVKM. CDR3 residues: CASRFLTAAHEQFF.

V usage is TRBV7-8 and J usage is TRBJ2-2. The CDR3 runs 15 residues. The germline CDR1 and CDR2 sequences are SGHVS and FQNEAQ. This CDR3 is CASNNVGWNTGELFF.

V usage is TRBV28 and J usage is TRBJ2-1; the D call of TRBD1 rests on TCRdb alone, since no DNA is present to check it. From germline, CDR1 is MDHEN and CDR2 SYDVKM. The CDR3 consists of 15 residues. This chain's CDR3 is CASSFTGQGHNEQFF. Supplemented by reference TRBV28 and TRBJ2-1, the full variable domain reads DVKVTQSSRYLVKRTGEKVFLECVQDMDHENMFWYRQDPGLGLRLIYFSYDVKMKEKGDIPEGYSVSREKKERFSLILESASTNQTSMYLCASSFTGQGHNEQFFGPGTRLTVL.

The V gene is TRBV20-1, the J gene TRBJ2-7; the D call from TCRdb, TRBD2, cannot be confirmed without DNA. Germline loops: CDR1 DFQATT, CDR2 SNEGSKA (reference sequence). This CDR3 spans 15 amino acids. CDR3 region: CSARDLAGGIEEQYF.

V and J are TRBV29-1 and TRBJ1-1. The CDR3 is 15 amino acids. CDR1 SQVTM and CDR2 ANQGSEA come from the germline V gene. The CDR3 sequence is CSVLRTDIVRTEAFF. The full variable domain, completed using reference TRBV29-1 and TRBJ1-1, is SAVISQKPSRDICQRGTSLTIQCQVDSQVTMMFWYRQQPGQSLTLIATANQGSEATYESGFVIDKFPISRPNLTFSTLTVSNMSPEDSSIYLCSVLRTDIVRTEAFFGQGTRLTVV.

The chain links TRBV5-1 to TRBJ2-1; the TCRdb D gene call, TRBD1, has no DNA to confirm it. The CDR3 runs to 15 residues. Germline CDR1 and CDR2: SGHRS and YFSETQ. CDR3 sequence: CASRQGQGGYNEQFF.

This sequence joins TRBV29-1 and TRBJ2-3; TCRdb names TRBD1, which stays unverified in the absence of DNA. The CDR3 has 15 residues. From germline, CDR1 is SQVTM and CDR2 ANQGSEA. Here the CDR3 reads CSVERGQGRTDTQYF.

CDR3 amino acids: CASGWEVYEQYF. The chain has TRBV28 and TRBJ2-7. The CDR3 has 12 residues. Germline values: CDR1 MDHEN, CDR2 SYDVKM.

CDR3: CASSSPGQGTYEQFF. The chain joins TRBV5-1 to TRBJ2-1; TCRdb calls TRBD1, which cannot be checked without DNA. Germline lookup yields CDR1 SGHRS and CDR2 YFSETQ. The length of the CDR3 is 15 residues.

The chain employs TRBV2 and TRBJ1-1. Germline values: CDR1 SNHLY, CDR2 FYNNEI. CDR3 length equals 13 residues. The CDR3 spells CASSVTGLTEAFF.

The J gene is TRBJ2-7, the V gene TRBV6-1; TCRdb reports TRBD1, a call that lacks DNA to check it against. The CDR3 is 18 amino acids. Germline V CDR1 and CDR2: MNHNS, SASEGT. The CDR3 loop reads CASSEEVGAGTPAYEQYF.

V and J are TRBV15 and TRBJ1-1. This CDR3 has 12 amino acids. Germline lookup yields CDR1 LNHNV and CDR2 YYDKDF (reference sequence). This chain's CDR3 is CATSEGTEEAFF.

Here the CDR3 reads CATSRSGLGETQYF. This chain uses TRBV15 with TRBJ2-5; the D call from TCRdb, TRBD2, cannot be confirmed without DNA. CDR3 size: 14 residues. From germline, CDR1 is LNHNV and CDR2 YYDKDF (reference sequence).

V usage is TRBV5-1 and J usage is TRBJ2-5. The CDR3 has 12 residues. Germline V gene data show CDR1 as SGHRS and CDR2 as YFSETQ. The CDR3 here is CASSLNSETQYF.

CDR3 loop: CASSPPWGDQETQYF. The rearrangement joins TRBV7-9 to TRBJ2-5; the D gene TCRdb calls, TRBD1, cannot be checked with no DNA. Germline V lookup: CDR1 SEHNR, CDR2 FQNEAQ (reference sequence). This CDR3 has 15 amino acids.